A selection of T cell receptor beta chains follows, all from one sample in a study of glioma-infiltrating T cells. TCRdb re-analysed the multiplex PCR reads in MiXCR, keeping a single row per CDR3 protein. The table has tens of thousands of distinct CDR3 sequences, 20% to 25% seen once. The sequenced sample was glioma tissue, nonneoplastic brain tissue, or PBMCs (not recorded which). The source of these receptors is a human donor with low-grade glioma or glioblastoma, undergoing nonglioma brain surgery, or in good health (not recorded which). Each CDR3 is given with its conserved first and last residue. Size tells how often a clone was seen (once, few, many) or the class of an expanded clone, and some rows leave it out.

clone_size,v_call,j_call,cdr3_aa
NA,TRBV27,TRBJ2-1,CASSFPAGVSTDTQFF
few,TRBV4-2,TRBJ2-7,CASSQATGLGSYEQYF
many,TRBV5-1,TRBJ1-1,CASSLIGGDVTEAFF
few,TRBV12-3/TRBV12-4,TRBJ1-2,CASSSGDRYGYTF
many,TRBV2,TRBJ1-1,CASSETGVGTEAFF
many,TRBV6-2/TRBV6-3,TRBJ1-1,CASSFRGLVSTEAFF
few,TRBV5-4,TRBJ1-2,CASSFPGTGGGYGYTF
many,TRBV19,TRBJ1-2,CASRLTGSYGYTF
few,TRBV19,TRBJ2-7,CASSIAGDEQYF
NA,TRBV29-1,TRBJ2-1,CSVEGGLNNEQFF
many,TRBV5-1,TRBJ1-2,CASSPARDRDGYTF
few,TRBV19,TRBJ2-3,CAPLGLAGLNTQYF
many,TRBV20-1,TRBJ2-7,CSARDRRSGAYEQYF
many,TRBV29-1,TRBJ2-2,CSVGYANTGELFF
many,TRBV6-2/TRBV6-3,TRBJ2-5,CASSYTAETQYF